The rows below give T cell receptor beta chains drawn from one sample of a study of cytomegalovirus exposure and HLA in healthy donors. The data were produced by immunoSEQ multiplex PCR, yet TCRdb's version contains in-frame clones alone and is incomplete. Of about 110,000 clones in the sample, around three quarters were seen once. Sequenced: PBMCs. Receptor source: a man aged 50-59 years in good health and CMV-seropositive. CDR3s include the opening cysteine and the closing phenylalanine or tryptophan. D genes are given only for firm matches. Clone size is shown for a subset of rows, as once, few, many or a class of expanded clone.

CDR3 protein	CDR3 DNA	V gene	clone size	D gene	J gene
CASSKDRGRNSGNTIYF	TGTGCCAGCAGTAAGGACAGGGGTAGGAACTCTGGAAACACCATATATTTT	TRBV5-4	few	TRBD1	TRBJ1-3
CASSPQAGGATGELFF	TGTGCCAGCAGCCCACAGGCGGGGGGCGCCACCGGGGAGCTGTTTTTT	TRBV7-3	-	TRBD2	TRBJ2-2
CASSSTGALYGYTF	TGTGCCAGCAGTTCGACAGGGGCCCTCTATGGCTACACCTTC	TRBV27	-	TRBD1	TRBJ1-2
CASSREGGKTYEQYF	TGTGCCAGCAGTCGGGAGGGGGGCAAAACCTACGAGCAGTACTTC	TRBV5-6	-	TRBD2	TRBJ2-7
CASSQEMVRDRSTEAFF	TGCGCCAGCAGCCAAGAAATGGTCAGGGATAGGAGCACTGAAGCTTTCTTT	TRBV4-1	-	-	TRBJ1-1
CASRPRGTEIYGYTF	TGTGCCAGCAGGCCACGAGGGACAGAAATCTATGGCTACACCTTC	TRBV27	-	TRBD1	TRBJ1-2
CASSGRGWPKETQYF	TGCGCCAGCTCTGGGAGGGGCTGGCCTAAAGAGACCCAGTACTTC	TRBV5-1	few	TRBD2	TRBJ2-5
CASSLDPGAGDGYTF	TGTGCCAGCAGCCTAGATCCGGGGGCGGGAGATGGCTACACCTTC	TRBV7-9	once	-	TRBJ1-2
CASSPPNRGQFEQYF	TGTGCCAGCTCACCACCTAACAGGGGGCAATTCGAGCAGTACTTC	TRBV18	few	TRBD1	TRBJ2-7
CASSNRANTEAFF	TGTGCCAGTAGTAACAGGGCGAACACTGAAGCTTTCTTT	TRBV19	many	-	TRBJ1-1
CASSPGQGRNTIYF	TGTGCCAGCTCACCCGGACAGGGGAGAAACACCATATATTTT	TRBV18	-	TRBD1	TRBJ1-3
CAILTGVYAEAFF	TGTGCCATCCTGACAGGGGTGTATGCTGAAGCTTTCTTT	TRBV6-1	few	TRBD1	TRBJ1-1
CASRKAVTSTDTQYF	TGCGCCAGCAGAAAAGCGGTGACTAGCACAGATACGCAGTATTTT	TRBV5-1	-	-	TRBJ2-3
CASSVESRRSGNTIYF	TGTGCCAGCAGCGTAGAATCGCGTCGCTCTGGAAACACCATATATTTT	TRBV9	-	-	TRBJ1-3
CASSPPGGGHTQYF	TGCGCCAGCAGCCCACCGGGCGGGGGCCATACGCAGTATTTT	TRBV5-1	-	-	TRBJ2-3
CASSLEGTGAHGYTF	TGCGCCAGCAGCTTGGAGGGGACAGGGGCGCATGGCTACACCTTC	TRBV5-1	-	TRBD1	TRBJ1-2
CASSPDRGGRKNIQYF	TGTGCCAGCAGCCCGGACAGGGGTGGTCGAAAAAACATTCAGTACTTC	TRBV7-6	-	TRBD1	TRBJ2-4
CASRRRGIKMNTIYF	TGTGCCAGTAGACGGCGGGGTATTAAGATGAACACCATATATTTT	TRBV19	-	-	TRBJ1-3